This TCR beta chain is from a study of T cells after yellow fever vaccination. 5'RACE template switching generated TCR cDNA, adding a universal primer site and UMIs. TCRdb recomputed calls from the 5' RACE reads with MiXCR, one row per CDR3 protein. This sample has 60,000 or so distinct CDR3 sequences; approximately 7% occur once, and the top ten carry around two fifths. Many counts were recorded for this clonotype. Its antigen is unknown. The CDR3 runs 12 residues. The ends were cut back, 5 bases at V and 11 bases at J, with 14 bases in the middle. Germline V gene data show CDR1 as SGHVS and CDR2 as FNYEAQ. Regarding the study as a whole: Across the CD4 and CD8 compartments, a small share of clonotypes was present in both. Primary-vaccination clones mostly resurfaced post-booster (roughly 97% CD4, around 88% CD8).

The sample consisted of CD8+ T cells sorted from PBMCs, taken on the day of the first yellow fever vaccination. The V call is TRBV7-6, the J call TRBJ2-3, with a weak D call TRBD2 (7 bases). The clonotype originates from a man aged 18 to 35 who received the YFV17D yellow fever vaccine. CDR3 bases: TGTGCCAGCAGCCCTGGGGGGGGCCGGCAGTATTTT. As protein: CASSPGGGRQYF. Full variable domain (remainder filled in from reference TRBV7-6 and TRBJ2-3): GAGVSQSPRYKVTKRGQDVALRCDPISGHVSLYWYRQALGQGPEFLTYFNYEAQQDKSGLPNDRFSAERPEGSISTLTIQRTEQRDSAMYRCASSPGGGRQYFGPGTRLTVL.